The 20 T cell receptor beta chains reported below all come from one sample, sequenced in a study of T cells in Graves' hyperthyroidism and ophthalmopathy. From RNA transcripts, TCR beta CDR3 regions were amplified. The HTBI set primed first-round TCR CDR3 RT-PCR. MiXCR, run by TCRdb on the multiplex PCR reads, gives a single entry per CDR3 protein. The sample records a few hundred thousand distinct CDR3 sequences, roughly 46% being singletons. The material sequenced was peripheral blood or thyroid tissue (not recorded which). The receptors here all came from a young woman with Graves' hyperthyroidism.

The J gene is TRBJ1-6, the V gene TRBV11-2, with TRBD1 matching 7 bases. Germline V lookup: CDR1 SGHAT, CDR2 FQNNGV. The CDR3 runs 18 residues. V trimming: 1 base; J trimming: 4 bases; junction bases outside the gene matches: 10. The CDR3 DNA reads as TGTGCCAGCAGCTTAGTTCACGGGACAGCACATTATAATTCACCCCTCCACTTT. Translating gives CASSLVHGTAHYNSPLHF.

The rearrangement uses TRBV2 and TRBJ2-2; D is unresolved. The CDR3 loop spans 14 amino acids. From germline, CDR1 is SNHLY and CDR2 FYNNEI. The CDR3 DNA reads TGTGCTAGAAGCCGTGGACGGGACACCGGGGAGCTGTTTTTT. Translation: CARSRGRDTGELFF.

The rearrangement uses TRBV12-3 or TRBV12-4 and TRBJ1-2, with 7 bases aligning to TRBD1. With V trimmed by 3 bases and J by 5 bases, 9 bases remained unmatched. This CDR3 contains 15 residues. The CDR3 DNA sequence: TGTGCCAGCAGTTTCGGGACAGAGCGATTTTATGGCTACACCTTC. It codes for CASSFGTERFYGYTF.

This clonotype was observed a handful of times. The V call is TRBV29-1, the J call TRBJ1-2; a possible D gene is TRBD1 (5 bases). The CDR3 is 14 residues long. Germline lookup yields CDR1 SQVTM and CDR2 ANQGSEA. V lost 2 bases to trimming and J lost 5 bases, with 15 bases between them. CDR3 sequence (DNA): TGCAGCGTTGAAATAGCGGTCGGGGGGTATGGCTACACCTTC. It yields the protein CSVEIAVGGYGYTF. The complete variable domain, with remaining parts taken from reference TRBV29-1 and TRBJ1-2, reads SAVISQKPSRDICQRGTSLTIQCQVDSQVTMMFWYRQQPGQSLTLIATANQGSEATYESGFVIDKFPISRPNLTFSTLTVSNMSPEDSSIYLCSVEIAVGGYGYTFGSGTRLTVV.

The V and J genes are TRBV3-1 and TRBJ2-5; TRBD1 matches at 10 bases. Germline CDR1 LGHDT, CDR2 YNNKEL (reference sequence). The CDR3 totals 13 residues. The J segment lost 5 bases and the V segment lost 6 bases, leaving 3 bases of the junction unmatched. The CDR3 nucleotides are TGTGCCAGCAGGACAGGGGGCTGGGAGACCCAGTACTTC. It yields the protein CASRTGGWETQYF.

The CDR3 here is CAISDGTPKHHF. For the CDR3, the DNA is TGTGCCATCAGTGACGGGACACCCAAACACCACTTT. The chain uses TRBV10-3 and TRBJ1-6; perhaps TRBD1 as D (6 bases). CDR1 ENHRY and CDR2 SYGVKD come from the germline V gene. The ends were cut back, 3 bases at V and 18 bases at J, with 15 bases in the middle. CDR3 length: 12 amino acids.

J is TRBJ1-2 and V is TRBV2; D remains ambiguous. The V end was cut by 10 bases, the J end by 2 bases, with 11 bases between. CDR1 and CDR2 from the germline V gene are SNHLY and FYNNEI. The CDR3 totals 12 residues. CDR3 amino acids: CANIRLNYGYTF. The CDR3 coding sequence is TGTGCCAACATAAGACTCAACTATGGCTACACCTTC.

The chain combines TRBV5-1 with TRBJ1-1; TRBD1 aligns across 9 bases. Trimming took 3 bases from V and 7 from J; bases not matched to a gene: 13. CDR3 length equals 16 residues. Germline CDR1 is SGHRS and CDR2 is YFSETQ. CDR3 sequence: CASSSNFGTGSDEAFF. CDR3 sequence (DNA): TGCGCCAGCAGCTCGAATTTTGGGACAGGGAGCGATGAAGCTTTCTTT. The whole variable domain, filled in from reference TRBV5-1 and TRBJ1-1, reads KAGVTQTPRYLIKTRGQQVTLSCSPISGHRSVSWYQQTPGQGLQFLFEYFSETQRNKGNFPGRFSGRQFSNSRSEMNVSTLELGDSALYLCASSSNFGTGSDEAFFGQGTRLTVV.

Note on this clonotype: With a much larger clone just one base away, this may be a read error. The chain recombines TRBV5-2 with TRBJ1-5. TRBV5-2 is classified as a pseudogene. The CDR3 sequence is 15 residues long. The CDR3 region is CASNLVENSNQPQHF. CDR3 DNA: TGTGCCAGCAACTTAGTGGAAAATAGCAATCAGCCCCAGCATTTT.

The V call is TRBV13, the J call TRBJ2-5, with D possibly being TRBD2 (6 bases). The germline V gene has CDR1 PRHDT and CDR2 FYEKMQ (reference sequence). V was clipped by 2 bases and J by 5 bases, with 12 bases between them. The CDR3 is 14 residues long. CDR3 in DNA: TGTGCCAGCAGCTTACGGGAGAATCGGGAGACCCAGTACTTC. Amino acid sequence: CASSLRENRETQYF. The full variable domain, in which reference TRBV13 and TRBJ2-5 provide the parts outside the CDR3, is AAGVIQSPRHLIKEKRETATLKCYPIPRHDTVYWYQQGPGQDPQFLISFYEKMQSDKGSIPDRFSAQQFSDYHSELNMSSLELGDSALYFCASSLRENRETQYFGPGTRLLVL.

The chain has TRBV14 and TRBJ1-4, with D uncertain. V lost 1 base and J 5 bases, leaving 8 bases between the germline ends. The CDR3 is 14 residues long. The germline CDR1 and CDR2 sequences are SGHDN and FVKESK. The CDR3 loop is CASSQGRVNEKLFF. The DNA for the CDR3 is TGTGCCAGCAGCCAAGGTCGAGTCAATGAAAAACTGTTTTTT.

In this sample, this clonotype turned up a few times. This rearrangement joins TRBV6-1 to TRBJ1-5; TRBD1 might be the D (5 bases). Germline loops: CDR1 MNHNS, CDR2 SASEGT. The CDR3 spans 14 residues. V gave up 6 bases and J gave up 6 bases, with 15 bases separating them. As DNA, the CDR3 is TGTGCCAGCAGAATTAGGCGGGGGACTCAGCCCCAGCATTTT. This encodes CASRIRRGTQPQHF.

This clonotype occurred many times. V and J are TRBV2 and TRBJ1-6, with 10 bases aligning to TRBD1. The J segment lost 10 bases and the V segment lost 8 bases, leaving 2 bases of the junction unmatched. The length of the CDR3 is 12 residues. CDR1 is SNHLY and CDR2 is FYNNEI in the germline V gene. The CDR3 DNA reads as TGTGCCAGCGGGACAGGGGAATCACCCCTCCACTTT. This translates into CASGTGESPLHF. Full variable domain (missing parts from reference TRBV2 and TRBJ1-6): EPEVTQTPSHQVTQMGQEVILRCVPISNHLYFYWYRQILGQKVEFLVSFYNNEISEKSEIFDDQFSVERPDGSNFTLKIRSTKLEDSAMYFCASGTGESPLHFGNGTRLTVT.

This clonotype was seen more than once but under ten times. This chain connects TRBV5-1 to TRBJ2-5; maybe TRBD2 (6 bases). The CDR3 has 13 residues. V shed 4 bases and J shed 4 bases, with 11 bases lying between them. Germline V gene data show CDR1 as SGHRS and CDR2 as YFSETQ. The CDR3 region has the DNA TGCGCCAGCAGCCAGATAGCGGTAGAGACCCAGTACTTC. The encoded protein is CASSQIAVETQYF.

This clonotype was counted many times. V usage is TRBV7-2 and J usage is TRBJ1-2; D is undetermined. The CDR3 runs 12 residues. Trimming shortened V by 5 bases and J by 2 bases, and 6 bases separated the two germline ends. Germline CDR1 SGHTA, CDR2 FQGNSA. CDR3 amino acids: CASSPNNYGYTF. The CDR3 DNA follows: TGTGCCAGCAGCCCTAACAACTATGGCTACACCTTC.

The chain joins TRBV12-3 or TRBV12-4 to TRBJ1-1, with 9 nucleotides matching TRBD1. The V segment lost 6 bases and the J segment 0 bases; nucleotides outside the gene matches: 8. The CDR3 loop spans 16 amino acids. DNA of the CDR3: TGTGCCAGCAGCCAAGGGACAGGGCGAATGAACACTGAAGCTTTCTTT. This translates into CASSQGTGRMNTEAFF.

J is TRBJ2-2 and V is TRBV20-1; D remains ambiguous. The V and J ends lost 1 base and 8 bases respectively, with 11 bases between them. CDR1 and CDR2 from the germline V gene are DFQATT and SNEGSKA (reference sequence). The CDR3 loop spans 13 amino acids. The CDR3 loop is CSARAAERGELFF. The CDR3 nucleotides read TGCAGTGCTAGAGCGGCGGAAAGGGGGGAGCTGTTTTTT.

The gene calls are TRBV9 and TRBJ2-5; D gene unclear. Germline lookup yields CDR1 SGDLS and CDR2 YYNGEE. Deletions cut 0 bases from V and 2 bases from J, with 8 bases between. The CDR3 is made up of 14 amino acids. The CDR3 spells CASSVGNSQETQYF. The CDR3 region has the DNA TGTGCCAGCAGCGTAGGTAACAGTCAAGAGACCCAGTACTTC.

This clonotype showed up many times. The CDR3 nucleotides read TGTGCCAGCAGCCCAAGACAGGATAATTCACCCCTCCACTTT. Protein: CASSPRQDNSPLHF. The gene calls are TRBV7-9 and TRBJ1-6; possible D gene TRBD1, 6 bases. CDR1 is SEHNR, CDR2 FQNEAQ, per germline (reference sequence). The CDR3 is made up of 14 amino acids. V dropped 5 bases and J dropped 5 bases, with 10 bases sitting between them.

Turning to this clonotype: A much larger clone differs from this one at a single base, so this may be a read error. V is TRBV10-3 and J is TRBJ2-5, with D uncertain. Germline V gives CDR1 ENHRY, CDR2 SYGVKD. This CDR3 contains 12 residues. V lost 8 bases and J lost 6, with 13 bases in between. CDR3 residues: CAIGPLQKTQYF. The CDR3, as DNA: TGTGCCATCGGACCATTACAAAAGACCCAGTACTTC.